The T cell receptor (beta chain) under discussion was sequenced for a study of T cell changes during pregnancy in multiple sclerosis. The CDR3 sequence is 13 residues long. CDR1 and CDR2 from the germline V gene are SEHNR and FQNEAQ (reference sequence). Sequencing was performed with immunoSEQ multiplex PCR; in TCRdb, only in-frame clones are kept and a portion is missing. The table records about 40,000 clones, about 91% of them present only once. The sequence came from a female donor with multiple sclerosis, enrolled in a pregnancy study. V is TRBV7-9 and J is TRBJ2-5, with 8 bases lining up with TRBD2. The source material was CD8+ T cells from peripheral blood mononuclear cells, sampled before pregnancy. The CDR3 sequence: CVARAGGEETQYF. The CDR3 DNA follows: TGTGTGGCCCGGGCGGGAGGAGAAGAGACCCAGTACTTC. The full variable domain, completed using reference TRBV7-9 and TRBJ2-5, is DTGVSQNPRHKITKRGQNVTFRCDPISEHNRLYWYRQTLGQGPEFLTYFQNEAQLEKSRLLSDRFSAERPKGSFSTLEIQRTEQGDSAMYLCVARAGGEETQYFGPGTRLLVL.